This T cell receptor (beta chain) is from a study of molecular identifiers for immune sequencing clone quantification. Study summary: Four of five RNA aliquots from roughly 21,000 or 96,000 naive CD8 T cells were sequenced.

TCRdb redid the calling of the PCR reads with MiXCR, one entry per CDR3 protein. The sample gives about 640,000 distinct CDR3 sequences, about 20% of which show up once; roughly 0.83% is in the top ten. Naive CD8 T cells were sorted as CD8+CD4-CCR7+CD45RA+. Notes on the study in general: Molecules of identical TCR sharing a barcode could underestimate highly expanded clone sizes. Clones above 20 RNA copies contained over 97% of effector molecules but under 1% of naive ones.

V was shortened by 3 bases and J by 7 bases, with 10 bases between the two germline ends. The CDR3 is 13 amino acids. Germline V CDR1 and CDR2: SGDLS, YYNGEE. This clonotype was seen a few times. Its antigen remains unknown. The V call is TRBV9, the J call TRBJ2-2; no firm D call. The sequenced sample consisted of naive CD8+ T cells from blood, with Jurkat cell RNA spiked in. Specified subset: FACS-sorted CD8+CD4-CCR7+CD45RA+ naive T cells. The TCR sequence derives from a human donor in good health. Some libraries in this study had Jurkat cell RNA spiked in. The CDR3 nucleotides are TGTGCCAGCAGCGAGGCCCTCAGCGGGGAGCTGTTTTTT. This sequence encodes CASSEALSGELFF.